The rows below give T cell receptor beta chains drawn from one sample of a study of regulatory T cells in long-lasting Graves disease. TCRdb called the multiplex PCR reads again in MiXCR, with one record for every CDR3 protein. The sample holds 400,000 to 450,000 distinct CDR3 sequences; about 16% are singletons and the top ten take roughly 17%. This same sample was also part of a study on T cells in Graves' hyperthyroidism and ophthalmopathy.

This specimen was peripheral blood mononuclear cells (PBMCs), taken at new diagnosis, from a patient treated with antithyroid drugs. All receptors derive from a woman aged 25-40 years with Graves disease. CDR3s include the opening cysteine and the closing phenylalanine or tryptophan. The D gene is left open where the match is weak. Only part of the rows carry a size: once, few, many, or a class if the clone is expanded.

D gene: .; J gene: TRBJ1-2; clone size: .; V gene: TRBV20-1; CDR3 DNA: TGCAGTGCTAGTGAAGGGTACTATGGCTACACCTTC; CDR3 protein: CSASEGYYGYTF
D gene: TRBD1; J gene: TRBJ1-1; clone size: many; V gene: TRBV13; CDR3 DNA: TGTGCCAGCAGCAACACAGGGGAGAACACTGAAGCTTTCTTT; CDR3 protein: CASSNTGENTEAFF
D gene: .; J gene: TRBJ2-5; clone size: many; V gene: TRBV28; CDR3 DNA: TGTGCCAGCAGTTGGGGGGCCCCGAGGGAGACCCAGTACTTC; CDR3 protein: CASSWGAPRETQYF
D gene: TRBD2; J gene: TRBJ2-3; clone size: .; V gene: TRBV19; CDR3 DNA: TGTGCCAGTAGTATGCTTCGAGCGGGAGGGCACACAGATACGCAGTATTTT; CDR3 protein: CASSMLRAGGHTDTQYF
D gene: .; J gene: TRBJ2-5; clone size: many; V gene: TRBV20-1; CDR3 DNA: TGCAGTGCTCCGCAGACCTGGTACCAAGAGACCCAGTACTTC; CDR3 protein: CSAPQTWYQETQYF
D gene: TRBD1; J gene: TRBJ1-1; clone size: many; V gene: TRBV10-3; CDR3 DNA: TGTGCCATCAGTGAGGGACAGGGGCAGGGGAACACTGAAGCTTTCTTT; CDR3 protein: CAISEGQGQGNTEAFF
D gene: .; J gene: TRBJ1-2; clone size: many; V gene: TRBV5-8; CDR3 DNA: TGTGCCAGCAGCTTGGCGAGGCAGCTCTATGGCTACACCTTC; CDR3 protein: CASSLARQLYGYTF
D gene: .; J gene: TRBJ1-2; clone size: many; V gene: TRBV24-1; CDR3 DNA: TGTGCCACCAGTGCAGAGTTGCCGGGGGGAATCCATGGCTACACCTTC; CDR3 protein: CATSAELPGGIHGYTF
D gene: TRBD2; J gene: TRBJ2-7; clone size: many; V gene: TRBV13; CDR3 DNA: TGTGCCAGCAGCTTAGGATGGGCTAGCGGGGCTTCCTACGAGCAGTACTTC; CDR3 protein: CASSLGWASGASYEQYF
D gene: .; J gene: TRBJ2-7; clone size: .; V gene: TRBV5-1; CDR3 DNA: TGCGCCAGCAGCTTGGACAGAAGCTCCTACGAGCAGTACTTC; CDR3 protein: CASSLDRSSYEQYF
D gene: .; J gene: TRBJ1-5; clone size: once; V gene: TRBV7-2; CDR3 DNA: TGTGCCAGCAGCCTCCGGGACGGAGCCCAGCATTTT; CDR3 protein: CASSLRDGAQHF
D gene: .; J gene: TRBJ1-6; clone size: .; V gene: TRBV3-1; CDR3 DNA: TGTGCCAGCAGCCCCCCCGGGGGTAATTCACCCCTCCACTTT; CDR3 protein: CASSPPGGNSPLHF
D gene: TRBD2; J gene: TRBJ2-3; clone size: many; V gene: TRBV5-4; CDR3 DNA: TGTGCCAGCAGCCTAGCGGGAGCAGGTACGCAGTATTTT; CDR3 protein: CASSLAGAGTQYF
D gene: .; J gene: TRBJ1-2; clone size: few; V gene: TRBV24-1; CDR3 DNA: TGTGCCACCAGTGATTGGCAGGGTGGAGATGGCTACACCTTC; CDR3 protein: CATSDWQGGDGYTF
D gene: .; J gene: TRBJ2-1; clone size: many; V gene: TRBV7-3; CDR3 DNA: TGTGCCAGCTCAAGGACCGCCCAACTATACGATGAGCAGTTCTTC; CDR3 protein: CASSRTAQLYDEQFF
D gene: .; J gene: TRBJ2-7; clone size: many; V gene: TRBV28; CDR3 DNA: TGTGCCAGCAGTTGGGGGGGGCGAGTAGCTAACGAGCAGTACTTC; CDR3 protein: CASSWGGRVANEQYF
D gene: TRBD1; J gene: TRBJ2-1; clone size: many; V gene: TRBV5-5; CDR3 DNA: TGTGCCAGCAGCCGCGGGACAGGGCTCTACAATGAGCAGTTCTTC; CDR3 protein: CASSRGTGLYNEQFF
D gene: .; J gene: TRBJ2-7; clone size: .; V gene: TRBV29-1; CDR3 DNA: TGCAGCGTTGAAACTGGAGTCTCCAACTACGAGCAGTACTTC; CDR3 protein: CSVETGVSNYEQYF
D gene: .; J gene: TRBJ2-1; clone size: many; V gene: TRBV2; CDR3 DNA: TGTGCCGGCACGGGGCCCTACAATGAGCAGTTCTTC; CDR3 protein: CAGTGPYNEQFF
D gene: .; J gene: TRBJ2-3; clone size: few; V gene: TRBV5-1; CDR3 DNA: TGCGCCAGCAGCTTGGATAGTCCCGGTACGCAGTATTTT; CDR3 protein: CASSLDSPGTQYF
D gene: .; J gene: TRBJ1-5; clone size: few; V gene: TRBV19; CDR3 DNA: TGTGCCAGTAGTCCCTACAGGGAAAGCAATCAGCCCCAGCATTTT; CDR3 protein: CASSPYRESNQPQHF
D gene: .; J gene: TRBJ2-7; clone size: .; V gene: TRBV15; CDR3 DNA: TGTGCCACCAGCAGAGATACTAAAGGGACCTACGAGCAGTACTTC; CDR3 protein: CATSRDTKGTYEQYF
D gene: .; J gene: TRBJ1-5; clone size: .; V gene: TRBV4-2; CDR3 DNA: TGTGCCAGCAGCCAAGATGTGGGTTTGCAGCCCCAGCATTTT; CDR3 protein: CASSQDVGLQPQHF
D gene: .; J gene: TRBJ1-6; clone size: many; V gene: TRBV12-3/TRBV12-4; CDR3 DNA: TGTGCCAGCAGTGGGATCCTTCGGGCACCCCTCCACTTT; CDR3 protein: CASSGILRAPLHF
D gene: .; J gene: TRBJ2-7; clone size: few; V gene: TRBV12-3/TRBV12-4; CDR3 DNA: TGTGCCAGCAGTTTGAGTGTAGTTCTTGTGACCTACGAGCAGTACTTC; CDR3 protein: CASSLSVVLVTYEQYF
D gene: .; J gene: TRBJ2-5; clone size: .; V gene: TRBV12-3/TRBV12-4; CDR3 DNA: TGTGCCACCACTACGGACAAGGGTAGTAGGGAGACCCAGTACTTC; CDR3 protein: CATTTDKGSRETQYF
D gene: TRBD2; J gene: TRBJ2-7; clone size: many; V gene: TRBV28; CDR3 DNA: TGTGCCAGCAGTTCAGGGGGACTAGCCTTATACGAGCAGTACTTC; CDR3 protein: CASSSGGLALYEQYF
D gene: TRBD2; J gene: TRBJ2-3; clone size: many; V gene: TRBV12-3/TRBV12-4; CDR3 DNA: TGTGCCAGCAAACTCTTAGGCACTAGCGGCACAGATACGCAGTATTTT; CDR3 protein: CASKLLGTSGTDTQYF
D gene: TRBD1; J gene: TRBJ2-1; clone size: many; V gene: TRBV2; CDR3 DNA: TGTGCCAGCAGTGGGGACAGGGCTTCCTACAATGAGCAGTTCTTC; CDR3 protein: CASSGDRASYNEQFF
D gene: .; J gene: TRBJ1-6; clone size: many; V gene: TRBV15; CDR3 DNA: TGTGCCACCAGCAGGGGGTCCCTTAATTCACCCCTCCACTTT; CDR3 protein: CATSRGSLNSPLHF
D gene: .; J gene: TRBJ2-2; clone size: .; V gene: TRBV19; CDR3 DNA: TGTGCCAGTAGTATTATTGGCACGGTGGGCTCCGGGGAGCTGTTTTTT; CDR3 protein: CASSIIGTVGSGELFF
D gene: TRBD1; J gene: TRBJ1-2; clone size: many; V gene: TRBV28; CDR3 DNA: TGTGCCAGCAGGTGGGACAGGGACTATGGCTACACCTTC; CDR3 protein: CASRWDRDYGYTF
D gene: TRBD1; J gene: TRBJ1-2; clone size: many; V gene: TRBV3-1; CDR3 DNA: TGTGCCAGCAGCCACCCCACAGGGGCTGGCTACACCTTC; CDR3 protein: CASSHPTGAGYTF
D gene: TRBD1; J gene: TRBJ1-2; clone size: .; V gene: TRBV11-3; CDR3 DNA: TGTGCCAGCAGCTCCGGACAGGCTCCCTATGGCTACACCTTC; CDR3 protein: CASSSGQAPYGYTF
D gene: TRBD2; J gene: TRBJ2-4; clone size: few; V gene: TRBV27; CDR3 DNA: TGTGCCAGCAGTTTAGGTAGCGGGAGCATTCAGTACTTC; CDR3 protein: CASSLGSGSIQYF
D gene: TRBD2; J gene: TRBJ2-6; clone size: .; V gene: TRBV7-2; CDR3 DNA: TGTGCCAGCAGCCGACTAGCGGGAGTCTCTGGGGCCAACGTCCTGACTTTC; CDR3 protein: CASSRLAGVSGANVLTF
D gene: .; J gene: TRBJ2-7; clone size: many; V gene: TRBV30; CDR3 DNA: TGTGCCTGGAGGGTTCGAGGGGCCGCGGGAGAGCAGTACTTC; CDR3 protein: CAWRVRGAAGEQYF
D gene: .; J gene: TRBJ2-3; clone size: few; V gene: TRBV9; CDR3 DNA: TGTGCCAGCAGCGTAGTCACAGCAGATACGCAGTATTTT; CDR3 protein: CASSVVTADTQYF
D gene: TRBD1; J gene: TRBJ1-1; clone size: many; V gene: TRBV18; CDR3 DNA: TGTGCCAGCTCTTCAGGGGGCGAAACTGAAGCTTTCTTT; CDR3 protein: CASSSGGETEAFF
D gene: .; J gene: TRBJ2-6; clone size: few; V gene: TRBV29-1; CDR3 DNA: TGCAGCGTTGTGGGGCTAGGGGCCAACGTCCTGACTTTC; CDR3 protein: CSVVGLGANVLTF
D gene: TRBD1; J gene: TRBJ1-2; clone size: many; V gene: TRBV5-1; CDR3 DNA: TGCGCCAGCAGTCGCACCGGGACAGGAGGAGCCTATGGCTACACCTTC; CDR3 protein: CASSRTGTGGAYGYTF
D gene: .; J gene: TRBJ2-7; clone size: .; V gene: TRBV7-2; CDR3 DNA: TGTGCCAGCAGCTTACATGGGGTATCCCCCTACGAGCAGTACTTC; CDR3 protein: CASSLHGVSPYEQYF
D gene: .; J gene: TRBJ1-3; clone size: few; V gene: TRBV6-1; CDR3 DNA: TGTGCCAGCAGTGGGACCTCCCAAGGGCCTGGAAACACCATATATTTT; CDR3 protein: CASSGTSQGPGNTIYF
D gene: .; J gene: TRBJ2-5; clone size: few; V gene: TRBV10-3; CDR3 DNA: TGTGCCATCAGTGAGGACTCTCAAGAGACCCAGTACTTC; CDR3 protein: CAISEDSQETQYF
D gene: TRBD1; J gene: TRBJ2-2; clone size: many; V gene: TRBV24-1; CDR3 DNA: TGTGCCACCAGGGCTCCGGGACAGGGTTCCACCGGGGAGCTGTTTTTT; CDR3 protein: CATRAPGQGSTGELFF
D gene: TRBD2; J gene: TRBJ2-2; clone size: .; V gene: TRBV19; CDR3 DNA: TGTGCCGGTAGTATAGAAGCGGGAAGCACCGGGGAGCTGTTTTTT; CDR3 protein: CAGSIEAGSTGELFF
D gene: .; J gene: TRBJ2-1; clone size: many; V gene: TRBV7-9; CDR3 DNA: TGTGCCAGCAGCCCCAACTTCTCCTACAATGAGCAGTTCTTC; CDR3 protein: CASSPNFSYNEQFF
D gene: .; J gene: TRBJ2-7; clone size: .; V gene: TRBV29-1; CDR3 DNA: TGCAGCGTTGAAGCGGGATACACCTACGAGCAGTACTTC; CDR3 protein: CSVEAGYTYEQYF
D gene: .; J gene: TRBJ1-4; clone size: many; V gene: TRBV30; CDR3 DNA: TGTGCCTGGAGTTGGGAGTGGCGGCCTAATGAAAAACTGTTTTTT; CDR3 protein: CAWSWEWRPNEKLFF